This T cell receptor beta chain came from a study of tumor-infiltrating lymphocytes in oesophageal squamous cell carcinoma. TCRdb redid the calling of the PCR reads with MiXCR, one entry per CDR3 protein. The data hold over 20,000 distinct CDR3 sequences, with less than 45% observed a single time. Specimen: esophageal tumor tissue. The TCR comes from a male donor with esophageal squamous cell carcinoma.

CDR3 loop: CASSLTPVAGGSYEQYF. The CDR3 DNA reads as TGTGCCAGCAGCTTAACCCCGGTAGCGGGGGGTTCCTACGAGCAGTACTTC. V is TRBV6-5 and J is TRBJ2-1; 10 positions match TRBD2. The J call may be faulty, since TRBJ2-7 better matches the DNA end. CDR1 MNHEY and CDR2 SVGAGI come from the germline V gene. The CDR3 has 17 residues.